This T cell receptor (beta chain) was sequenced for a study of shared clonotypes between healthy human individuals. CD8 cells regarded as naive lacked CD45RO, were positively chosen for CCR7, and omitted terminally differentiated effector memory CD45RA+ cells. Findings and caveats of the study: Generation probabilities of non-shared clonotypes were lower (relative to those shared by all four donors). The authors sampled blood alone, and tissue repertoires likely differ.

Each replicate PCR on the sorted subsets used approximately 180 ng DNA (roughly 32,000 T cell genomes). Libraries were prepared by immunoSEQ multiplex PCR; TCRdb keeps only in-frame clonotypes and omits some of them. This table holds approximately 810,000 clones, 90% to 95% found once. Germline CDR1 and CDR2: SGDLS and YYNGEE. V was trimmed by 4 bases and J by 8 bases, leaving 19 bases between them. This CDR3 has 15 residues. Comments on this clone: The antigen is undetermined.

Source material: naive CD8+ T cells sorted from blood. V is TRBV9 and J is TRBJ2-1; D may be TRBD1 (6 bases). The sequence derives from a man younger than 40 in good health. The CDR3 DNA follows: TGTGCCAGCAGCACATACGGGGACAAGTACGATGAGCAGTTCTTC. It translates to CASSTYGDKYDEQFF.